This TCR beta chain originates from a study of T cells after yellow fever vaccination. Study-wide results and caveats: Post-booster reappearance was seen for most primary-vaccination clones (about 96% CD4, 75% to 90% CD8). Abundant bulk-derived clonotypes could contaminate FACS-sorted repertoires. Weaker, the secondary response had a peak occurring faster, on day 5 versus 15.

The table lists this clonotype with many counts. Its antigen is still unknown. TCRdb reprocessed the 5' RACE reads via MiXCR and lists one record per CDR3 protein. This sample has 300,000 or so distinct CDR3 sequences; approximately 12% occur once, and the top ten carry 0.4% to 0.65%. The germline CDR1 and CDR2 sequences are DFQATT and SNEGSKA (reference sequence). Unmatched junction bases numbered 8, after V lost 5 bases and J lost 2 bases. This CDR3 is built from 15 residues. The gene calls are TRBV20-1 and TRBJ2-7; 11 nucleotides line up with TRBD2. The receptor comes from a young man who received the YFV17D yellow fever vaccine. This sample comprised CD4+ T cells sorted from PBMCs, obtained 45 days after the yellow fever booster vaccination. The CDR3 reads CSAALAGVPTYEQYF. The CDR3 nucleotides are TGCAGTGCTGCACTAGCGGGGGTCCCGACCTACGAGCAGTACTTC.